This passage covers 20 T cell receptor beta chains from one sample sequenced in a study of T cells expressing NK-cell markers. TCRdb re-called the 5' RACE reads and catalogs CDR3 proteins one per entry, DNA excluded. The repertoire table contains about 410,000 distinct CDR3 sequences. The sequencing input was blood T cells: a sorted CD56 or NKG2C T cell subset, CD4+ or CD8+ T cells, or bulk PBMC T cells (not recorded which). The receptors were gathered from a woman in her forties or fifties in good health.

This chain uses TRBV24-1 with TRBJ2-1; no DNA is available, so the TRBD2 call from TCRdb remains unchecked. The CDR3 sequence is 13 residues long. Germline values: CDR1 KGHDR, CDR2 SFDVKD. CDR3 residues: CATGREVHHEQFF.

This rearrangement joins TRBV3-1 to TRBJ1-2; TCRdb's D call of TRBD1 is untestable without DNA. CDR3 length: 14 residues. Germline V gives CDR1 LGHDT, CDR2 YNNKEL (reference sequence). CDR3 residues: CASSHNGRNYGYTF.

The CDR3 loop reads CSARVSTGNQPQHF. This sequence joins TRBV20-1 and TRBJ1-5; TCRdb's D call, TRBD1, is unchecked because there is no DNA. Germline V gene lookup returns CDR1 DFQATT and CDR2 SNEGSKA (reference sequence). The CDR3 is made up of 14 amino acids.

The chain combines TRBV6-5 with TRBJ2-2; TCRdb's D call of TRBD2 is untestable without DNA. The CDR3 runs 14 residues. CDR1 is MNHEY and CDR2 is SVGAGI in the germline V gene. CDR3 amino acids: CASSRTPSSGELFF.

The V call is TRBV15, the J call TRBJ2-4; TCRdb lists TRBD2, though no DNA is available to test this call. From germline, CDR1 is LNHNV and CDR2 YYDKDF (reference sequence). The CDR3 sequence is 13 residues long. The CDR3 loop is CATSAGPLNIQYF.

The rearrangement uses TRBV20-1 and TRBJ2-1; the D gene TCRdb calls, TRBD2, cannot be checked with no DNA. The CDR3 contains 15 residues. Germline assignment: CDR1 DFQATT and CDR2 SNEGSKA (reference sequence). This CDR3 reads CSAPSTSGTRDEQFF.

The CDR3 region is CASSQTLAGGYEQYF. The chain uses TRBV4-1 and TRBJ2-7; as DNA is missing, the TRBD2 call by TCRdb cannot be tested. The CDR3 length is 15 residues. Germline values: CDR1 MGHRA, CDR2 YSYEKL.

The rearrangement joins TRBV4-2 to TRBJ2-1; TCRdb designates TRBD2, a call that cannot be tested without DNA. Germline CDR1 reads LGHNA; CDR2 reads YNFKEQ. CDR3 length: 15 amino acids. The CDR3 loop is CASRSTSGTRNEQFF.

The chain has TRBV5-4 and TRBJ2-2; with no DNA, the TCRdb D assignment of TRBD2 cannot be verified. The CDR3 is 17 amino acids. Looked up from germline, CDR1 is SGHNT and CDR2 is YYREEE (reference sequence). This chain's CDR3 is CASSLMESGANTGELFF.

The chain employs TRBV3-1 and TRBJ1-4; the D gene TCRdb calls, TRBD1, cannot be checked with no DNA. In germline, CDR1 is LGHDT, CDR2 YNNKEL (reference sequence). This CDR3 comprises 15 residues. CDR3 sequence reads: CASSQPGQGYGKLFF. Using reference TRBV3-1 and TRBJ1-4 for the parts outside the CDR3, the full variable domain is DTAVSQTPKYLVTQMGNDKSIKCEQNLGHDTMYWYKQDSKKFLKIMFSYNNKELIINETVPNRFSPKSPDKAHLNLHINSLELGDSAVYFCASSQPGQGYGKLFFGSGTQLSVL.

The J gene is TRBJ2-4, the V gene TRBV12-3 or TRBV12-4; the D call of TRBD2 rests on TCRdb alone, since no DNA is present to check it. There are 14 residues in the CDR3. CDR3 in amino acids: CASTREETKNIQYF.

The chain links TRBV27 to TRBJ2-7; the TRBD2 assignment by TCRdb is unverifiable without DNA. The CDR3 spans 15 residues. Germline V gene data show CDR1 as MNHEY and CDR2 as SMNVEV (reference sequence). Here the CDR3 reads CASSLRTSGIHEQYF.

This chain uses TRBV11-2 with TRBJ2-1; TCRdb picks TRBD2, but there is no DNA to check that call. Germline V gives CDR1 SGHAT, CDR2 FQNNGV. The CDR3 extends over 16 amino acids. The CDR3 here is CASSLHAGSSYNEQFF.

The V gene is TRBV11-2, the J gene TRBJ2-4; the TCRdb D gene call, TRBD2, has no DNA to confirm it. The CDR3 sequence is 15 residues long. Germline CDR1 SGHAT, CDR2 FQNNGV. The CDR3 reads CASSPAGLAKNIQYF. The full variable domain, with the rest looked up from reference TRBV11-2 and TRBJ2-4, is EAGVAQSPRYKIIEKRQSVAFWCNPISGHATLYWYQQILGQGPKLLIQFQNNGVVDDSQLPKDRFSAERLKGVDSTLKIQPAKLEDSAVYLCASSPAGLAKNIQYFGAGTRLSVL.

This sequence joins TRBV27 and TRBJ2-1; TCRdb's D gene call, TRBD2, goes unchecked for lack of DNA. Germline CDR1 MNHEY, CDR2 SMNVEV (reference sequence). The CDR3 length is 17 residues. CDR3 loop: CASSSPGTSGRNNEQFF.

The rearrangement links TRBV5-1 to TRBJ1-1; there is no DNA to check the TCRdb D call of TRBD1. CDR1 SGHRS and CDR2 YFSETQ come from the germline V gene. The CDR3 spans 15 residues. This CDR3 is CASSGGDRENTEAFF.

The V and J genes are TRBV3-1 and TRBJ2-4. This CDR3 comprises 14 residues. Looked up from germline, CDR1 is LGHDT and CDR2 is YNNKEL (reference sequence). The CDR3: CASSQTFEGNIQYF.

J is TRBJ2-2 and V is TRBV6-1; TCRdb indicates TRBD2, and absent DNA this call remains unverified. Germline-derived CDR1 and CDR2 are MNHNS and SASEGT. The CDR3 runs 14 residues. CDR3: CASMLREINGELFF.

CDR3 residues: CASSLEIPWEQYF. The V and J genes are TRBV11-2 and TRBJ2-7; TCRdb designates TRBD1, a call that cannot be tested without DNA. The CDR3 contains 13 residues. The germline CDR1 and CDR2 sequences are SGHAT and FQNNGV.

The chain couples TRBV24-1 to TRBJ2-1; the TCRdb call, TRBD1, lacks DNA for checking. There are 16 residues in the CDR3. Germline lookup yields CDR1 KGHDR and CDR2 SFDVKD. CDR3 region: CATSDPGRTSYNEQFF.